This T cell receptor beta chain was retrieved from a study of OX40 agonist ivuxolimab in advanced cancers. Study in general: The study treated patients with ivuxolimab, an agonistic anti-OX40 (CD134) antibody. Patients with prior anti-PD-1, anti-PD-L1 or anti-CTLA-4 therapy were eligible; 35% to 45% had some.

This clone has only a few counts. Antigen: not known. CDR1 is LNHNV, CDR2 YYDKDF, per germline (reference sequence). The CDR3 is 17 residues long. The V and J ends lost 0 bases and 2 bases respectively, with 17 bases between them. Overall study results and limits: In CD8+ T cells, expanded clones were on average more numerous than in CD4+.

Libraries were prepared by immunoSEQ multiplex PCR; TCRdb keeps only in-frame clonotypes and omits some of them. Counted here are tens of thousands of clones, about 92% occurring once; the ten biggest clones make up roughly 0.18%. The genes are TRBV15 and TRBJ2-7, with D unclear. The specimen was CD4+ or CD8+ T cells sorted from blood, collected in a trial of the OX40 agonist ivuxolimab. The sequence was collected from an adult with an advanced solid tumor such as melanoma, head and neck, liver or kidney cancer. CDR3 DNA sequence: TGTGCCACCAGCAGAGAGGCCAGCGCCTCATTTGCCTACGAGCAGTACTTC. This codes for CATSREASASFAYEQYF.